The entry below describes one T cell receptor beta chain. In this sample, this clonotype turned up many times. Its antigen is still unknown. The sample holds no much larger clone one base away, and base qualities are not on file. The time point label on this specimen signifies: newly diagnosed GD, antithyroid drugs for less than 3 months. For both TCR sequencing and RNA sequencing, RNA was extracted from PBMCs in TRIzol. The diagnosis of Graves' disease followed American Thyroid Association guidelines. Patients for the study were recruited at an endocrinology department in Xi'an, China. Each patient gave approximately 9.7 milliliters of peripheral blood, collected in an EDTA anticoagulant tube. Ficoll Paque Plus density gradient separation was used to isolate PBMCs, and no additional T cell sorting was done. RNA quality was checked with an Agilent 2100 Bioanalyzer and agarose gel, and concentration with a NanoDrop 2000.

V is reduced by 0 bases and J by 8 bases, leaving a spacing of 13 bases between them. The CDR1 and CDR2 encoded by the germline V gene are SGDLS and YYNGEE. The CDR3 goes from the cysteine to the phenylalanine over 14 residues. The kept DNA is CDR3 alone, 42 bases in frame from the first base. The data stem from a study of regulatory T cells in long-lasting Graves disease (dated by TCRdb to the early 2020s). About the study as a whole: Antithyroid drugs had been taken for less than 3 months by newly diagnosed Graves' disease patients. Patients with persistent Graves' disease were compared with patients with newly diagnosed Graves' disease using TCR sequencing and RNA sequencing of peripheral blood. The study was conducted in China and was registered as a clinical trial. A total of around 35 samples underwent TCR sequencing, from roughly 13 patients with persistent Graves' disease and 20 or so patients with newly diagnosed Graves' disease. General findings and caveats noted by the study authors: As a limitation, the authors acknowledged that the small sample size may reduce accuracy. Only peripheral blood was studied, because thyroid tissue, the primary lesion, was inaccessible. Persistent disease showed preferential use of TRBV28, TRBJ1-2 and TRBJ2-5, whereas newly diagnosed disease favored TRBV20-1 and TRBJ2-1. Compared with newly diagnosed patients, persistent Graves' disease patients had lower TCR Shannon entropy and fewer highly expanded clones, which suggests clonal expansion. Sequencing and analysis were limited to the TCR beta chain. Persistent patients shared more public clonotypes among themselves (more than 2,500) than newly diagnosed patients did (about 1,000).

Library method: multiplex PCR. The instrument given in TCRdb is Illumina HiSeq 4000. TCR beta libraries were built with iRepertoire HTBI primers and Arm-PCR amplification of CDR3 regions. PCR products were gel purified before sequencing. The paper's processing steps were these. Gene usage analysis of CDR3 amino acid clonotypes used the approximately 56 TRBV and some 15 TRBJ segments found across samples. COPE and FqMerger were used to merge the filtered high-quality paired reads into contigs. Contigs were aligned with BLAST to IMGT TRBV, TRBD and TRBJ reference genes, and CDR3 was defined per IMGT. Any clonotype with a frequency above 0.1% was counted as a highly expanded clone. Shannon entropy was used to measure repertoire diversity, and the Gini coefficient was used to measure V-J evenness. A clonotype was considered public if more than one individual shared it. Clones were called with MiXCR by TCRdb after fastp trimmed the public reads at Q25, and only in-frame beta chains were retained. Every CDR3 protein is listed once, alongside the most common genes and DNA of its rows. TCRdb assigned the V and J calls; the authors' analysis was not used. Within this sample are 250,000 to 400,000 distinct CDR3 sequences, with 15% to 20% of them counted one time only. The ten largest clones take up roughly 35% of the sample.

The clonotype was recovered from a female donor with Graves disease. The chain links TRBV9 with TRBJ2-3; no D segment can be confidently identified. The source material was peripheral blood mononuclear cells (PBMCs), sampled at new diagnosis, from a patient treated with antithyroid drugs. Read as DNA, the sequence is TGTGCCAGCAGCGTAGCTTTGCGCTCGGGTACGCAGTATTTT. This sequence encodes CASSVALRSGTQYF.